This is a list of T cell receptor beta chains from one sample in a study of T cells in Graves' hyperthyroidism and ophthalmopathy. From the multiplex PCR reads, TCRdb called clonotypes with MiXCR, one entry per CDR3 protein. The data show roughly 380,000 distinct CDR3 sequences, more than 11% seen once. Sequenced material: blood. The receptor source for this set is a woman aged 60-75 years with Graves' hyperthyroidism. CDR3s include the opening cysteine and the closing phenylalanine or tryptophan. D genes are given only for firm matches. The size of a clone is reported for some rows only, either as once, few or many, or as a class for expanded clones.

CASSEWLVGQPQHF	.	TRBV6-1	TRBJ1-5	many
CASSISGFLDTQYF	.	TRBV12-3/TRBV12-4	TRBJ2-3	few
CASSLALNSYEQYF	.	TRBV12-3/TRBV12-4	TRBJ2-7	many
CASSLAPGGENTGELFF	TRBD2	TRBV7-9	TRBJ2-2	.
CASSKTGVQTQYF	TRBD1	TRBV12-3/TRBV12-4	TRBJ2-5	.
CASSPPTSGTEETQYF	.	TRBV7-2	TRBJ2-5	.
CASSLTGPGELFF	.	TRBV5-1	TRBJ2-2	few
CASSRDRRYGQFF	TRBD1	TRBV7-8	TRBJ2-1	.
CSARSGTSGTDGKTQYF	TRBD2	TRBV20-1	TRBJ2-5	once
CASSKLSGFMFF	.	TRBV7-9	TRBJ2-2	.
CAISDPGGPNEQYF	TRBD2	TRBV10-3	TRBJ2-7	few
CASTQGENYGYTF	TRBD1	TRBV18	TRBJ1-2	many
CASSRSPGTSGTDTQYF	TRBD2	TRBV11-2	TRBJ2-3	many
CASSLVKGAETQYF	.	TRBV7-9	TRBJ2-5	many
CASSYPRQDTTSSYEQYF	.	TRBV6-5	TRBJ2-7	many
CANSPSLGGNNEQYF	.	TRBV5-1	TRBJ2-7	many
CSAREFAGGADTQYF	TRBD2	TRBV20-1	TRBJ2-3	many
CASSAAGRADAYNEQFF	.	TRBV2	TRBJ2-1	many
CSASGTGHNSPLHF	TRBD1	TRBV20-1	TRBJ1-6	many
CASSEGGLEAFF	.	TRBV6-1	TRBJ1-1	many
CASSYLLGGVREKLFF	.	TRBV5-5	TRBJ1-4	many
CASNSAMNTEAFF	.	TRBV6-1	TRBJ1-1	many
CASSLAGTGALNGYTF	TRBD1	TRBV12-3/TRBV12-4	TRBJ1-2	many
CASSLAMGYNEQFF	.	TRBV27	TRBJ2-1	few
CASAAPGNVNEQYF	.	TRBV5-1	TRBJ2-7	many
CATSREASGRANNEQFF	TRBD2	TRBV15	TRBJ2-1	many
CASSVPGQNTEAFF	.	TRBV25-1	TRBJ1-1	many
CASSGTGFYEQYF	TRBD1	TRBV2	TRBJ2-7	many
CASSLGQGAGEQYF	TRBD1	TRBV11-2	TRBJ2-7	many
CASSVGTGRGETQYF	TRBD1	TRBV28	TRBJ2-5	.
CASTGTDMNTEAFF	TRBD1	TRBV12-3/TRBV12-4	TRBJ1-1	.
CASSLVALKNEQFF	.	TRBV7-9	TRBJ2-1	few
CASSTAAYGYTF	.	TRBV28	TRBJ1-2	.
CSVAGTGGGGYTF	TRBD1	TRBV29-1	TRBJ1-2	.
CASGQDYNEQFF	TRBD1	TRBV6-1	TRBJ2-1	few